This T cell receptor beta chain came from a study of cytomegalovirus exposure and HLA in healthy donors (TCRdb year 2017). As for the study more broadly: An earlier analysis of some 600 of the donors reported about 300 Gb of sequence data and 117 million unique TCR beta sequences obtained from approximately 180 million T cells. The T cell repertoires of 550 to 850 subjects were profiled by immunosequencing and related to cytomegalovirus serostatus. Among about 410 genotyped donors of the cohort, an average of about 240,000 unique TCR beta nucleotide sequences was sequenced per donor, of which 15% to 20% were non-productive. The study aimed to test whether signatures of past pathogen exposure could be identified by cataloging public T cell receptors. HLA typing covered class I and class II loci at four-digit resolution. A later genetic analysis used genome-wide SNP genotypes for about three fifths of the roughly 700 donors, treating that subset as a discovery cohort. Every discovery cohort repertoire had been produced on one sequencing platform. Typing coverage varied by locus: roughly 629-640 donors for A, B, C, DRB1 and DQB1; under 550 for DQA1; about 600 for DPA1; around 450 for DPB1. Because of strong linkage in the cohort, five DR-DQ haplotypes were treated as single units for association and clustering. Rather than using new phenotypic data, the later analysis identified candidate immune exposures from TCR beta sequences and from how often those sequences occurred across donors. To predict cytomegalovirus infection status, the study combined high-throughput TCR immunosequencing, statistical association of individual TCRs with disease status, and machine learning. An earlier analysis of several hundred of the donors used high-throughput TCR beta sequencing to judge whether each TCR beta V gene segment behaved as functional or pseudogenic. Of the approximately 400 genotyped donors, approximately 81% were placed in the genetic ancestry cluster associated with self-reported Caucasian donors. Along with the approximately 700-subject first cohort, a separate validation cohort of over a hundred different subjects was used. A later analysis re-analyzed previously published TCR beta repertoires from 600 to 850 donors and added high-resolution HLA genotyping to study TCR occurrence patterns. An early release that covered fewer than 750 HLA-typed donors contained about 300 gigabases of sequencing data and roughly 84 million unique TCR sequences. Donor age, sex, ethnicity and CMV serostatus were compiled together with the repertoire data. The study at large found these results: A later analysis associated 15,000 to 20,000 TCR beta sequences with specific HLA alleles at a false discovery rate of 0.05. HLA typing was unavailable for some donors at each locus, so association tests used only the typed subset. According to a later analysis, TCR association rates differed among HLA loci, with DRB1 alleles showing the most associated TCRs and HLA-C alleles showing the fewest. Several of the top co-occurrence clusters appeared to be linked to parvovirus B19, influenza, CMV and Epstein-Barr virus, according to a later analysis. Some IMGT-functional V segments, including TRBV6-2 and TRBV6-3, could not be distinguished by the 87-base-pair reads and were therefore excluded. The sequencing pipeline was judged likely to have produced a cluster of highly shared sequence variants as a technical artifact. The classifier was reported to diagnose cytomegalovirus status with high specificity and sensitivity in both the original and validation cohorts. The presence/absence analyses assumed that sequencing depth was roughly uniform across donors, and that assumption may not be true. In an earlier analysis of more than 450 of the donors, most TCR beta V segments were observed in productive rearrangements about 87% or about 30% of the time, broadly matching IMGT annotations. Linkage disequilibrium might explain the correlated functional status among segregating V segments, but an unknown experimental factor could not be excluded. A further reported finding was that TCR beta sequences accurately predicted the HLA-A and HLA-B alleles for most subjects in the first cohort. CMV serostatus was the only immune exposure information available for the cohort. Strong co-occurrence of HLA alleles, especially DR and DQ, made assigning TCR associations to individual alleles difficult. The study gave a list of about 160 TCR beta chains associated with cytomegalovirus. A few of the identified cytomegalovirus-associated TCR beta chains were confirmed in vitro to be specific for cytomegalovirus antigens. A later analysis found that HLA-associated TCR beta chains were more clonally expanded and had lower generation probabilities than equally common non-associated chains. The cohort was sequenced for TCR beta chains only, and without alpha or paired-chain data the features that could be detected were limited. Most TCR sequences were observed very rarely across donors, whereas some public TCRs were present in many individuals. According to a later genetic analysis, donors in an Asian-associated ancestry cluster had fewer N-insertions in productive TCRs than the roughly 700-donor mean. V-gene and J-gene trimming of TCR beta chains was associated with a missense DCLRE1C variant in a later genetic analysis, and the association was replicated in an independent cohort. According to a later analysis, most CMV-associated TCR beta chains appeared to be HLA-restricted, and the HLA associations seemed to be driven largely by CMV exposure. The authors suggested that the approach could potentially be extended to other disease states and immunological phenotypes. Because counts were too low, roughly 17 rarely observed V segments, including chromosome 9 orphons, were left out of the earlier analysis of some 640 of the donors.

The library was generated by the immunoSEQ multiplex PCR assay. For the multiplex PCR, a mixture combining 60 forward primers for TCR Vbeta segments and 13 reverse primers for TCR Jbeta segments was used. The CDR3 region of rearranged TCR beta genes was amplified from genomic DNA with a multiplex PCR assay. On the Illumina HiSeq System, the amplified TCR beta libraries were sequenced as 87-base-pair reads. The original pipeline was this. In a later analysis, roughly 80 million unique TCR beta chains were counted across the approximately 640 repertoires, and roughly 11 million of these chains were shared by at least two donors. To remove PCR and sequencing errors, raw reads were error-corrected and collapsed into unique sequences using a nearest-neighbor algorithm that merged closely related sequences. To assign V, D and J gene segments, CDR3 sequences were aligned to IMGT reference sequences. For a sequence to be retained, a match of at least six nucleotides to both a V gene segment and a J gene segment was required. Rearrangements were classified as productive when the CDR3 lacked stop codons and remained in frame with V and J, and all other rearrangements were classified as non-productive. CDR3 was defined according to IMGT convention as the region running from the second conserved V-encoded cysteine to the conserved J-encoded phenylalanine. In an earlier analysis of approximately 500 of the donors, sequences lacking an unambiguous match to a single V gene segment were excluded. In an earlier analysis of more than 500 of the donors, a V segment was called functional when productive rearrangements were above 56.7%, and segregating when the standard deviation between donors exceeded 5%. A statistical classification framework was developed to diagnose cytomegalovirus status using the catalog of TCR beta chain sequences. In a later analysis, V and J genes were assigned by comparing TCR nucleotide sequences against IMGT/GENE-DB human TR gene sequences. In a later analysis, CDR3 sequences and most-parsimonious VDJ recombination scenarios were assigned using the TCRdist pipeline. In a later analysis, each TCR beta chain was defined by its CDR3 amino acid sequence together with its V-gene family, and reads lacking a unique V-gene family were excluded. To address suspected cross-contamination and a sequencing artifact, a later analysis removed roughly 580 highly shared, low-generation-probability nucleotide sequences. In a later analysis, a clonal expansion index was calculated for each public chain from normalized within-repertoire ranks of inferred template counts. In a later analysis, generation probabilities were computed using a VDJ recombination model fitted to out-of-frame rearrangements, and the results were checked against IGoR. Hypergeometric tests were used in a later analysis to score TCR-TCR, TCR-HLA and TCR-CMV co-occurrence, with a repertoire-size bias correction applied to the TCR pairs. In a later analysis, false discovery rates were estimated by permuting HLA or CMV assignments 20 times. A later analysis grouped co-occurring TCRs with DBSCAN, adding TCRdist sequence similarity when clustering within HLA-allele-positive subsets. Repertoires with fewer than 30,000 or more than 120,000 public chains, plus five repertoires with anomalous nucleotide sharing, were excluded from co-occurrence clustering. TCRdb took over this immuneACCESS table, retaining in-frame rearrangements with V and J assigned. Such tables are incomplete; in checked studies, under half of the missing clones stem from an unresolved V gene, and the remainder is unexplained. From that table come the V and J calls and clone size; the DNA was used to work out D and trimming. The table for this sample lists over 150,000 clones; around 88% of them were counted only once. 0.85% to 1% of the sample is in the top ten clones.

From its cysteine to its phenylalanine, the CDR3 spans 16 amino acids. Solely the CDR3 DNA is kept, with 48 bases framed from the first base. The V end gives up 6 bases and the J end 3 bases, leaving 8 bases in the junction not matched to a gene. From the germline V gene, CDR1 is SGHRS and CDR2 is YFSETQ. This clone was counted a single time. Its cognate antigen has yet to be identified. Base qualities are not recorded, but no much larger clone differs from it by a single base. In total, about 650 healthy bone marrow donors made up the cohort. All cohort members were sampled while nominally healthy, although unrecorded immune exposures were likely present. The donor tested CMV seronegative, placing the donor among the approximately 360 seronegative members of the cohort. A peripheral blood sample was collected from each donor, and TCR beta sequencing was performed on peripheral blood mononuclear cells. Genomic DNA was extracted from the blood cell samples with the Qiagen DNeasy Blood Extraction Kit.

The sample was PBMCs. The V and J genes are TRBV5-1 and TRBJ2-1; TRBD2 agrees with 11 junctional bases. The TCR sequence derives from a young woman in good health and CMV-seronegative. CDR3 loop: CASNGVAGGFYNEQFF. The DNA is TGCGCCAGCAACGGCGTAGCGGGAGGGTTCTACAATGAGCAGTTCTTC. The entire variable domain, with the stretches around the CDR3 drawn from the reference TRBV5-1 and TRBJ2-1 proteins, is KAGVTQTPRYLIKTRGQQVTLSCSPISGHRSVSWYQQTPGQGLQFLFEYFSETQRNKGNFPGRFSGRQFSNSRSEMNVSTLELGDSALYLCASNGVAGGFYNEQFFGPGTRLTVL.